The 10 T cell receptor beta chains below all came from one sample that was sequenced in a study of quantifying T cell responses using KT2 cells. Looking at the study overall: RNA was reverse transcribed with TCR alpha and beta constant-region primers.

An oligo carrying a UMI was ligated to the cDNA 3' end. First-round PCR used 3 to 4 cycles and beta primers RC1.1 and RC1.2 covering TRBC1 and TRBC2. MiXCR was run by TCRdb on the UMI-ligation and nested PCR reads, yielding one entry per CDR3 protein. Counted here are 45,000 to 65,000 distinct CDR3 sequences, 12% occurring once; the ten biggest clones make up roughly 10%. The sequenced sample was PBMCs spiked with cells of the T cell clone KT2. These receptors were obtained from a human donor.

The DNA for the CDR3 is TGTGCCAGCACAGGAGAGGAGCAGTTCTTC. As protein: CASTGEEQFF. The J gene is TRBJ2-1, the V gene TRBV6-6; D is ambiguous. The CDR3 extends over 10 amino acids. CDR1 is MNHNY and CDR2 is SVGAGI in the germline V gene (reference sequence). The germline V and J ends were trimmed by 7 bases and 10 bases, with 8 bases remaining between them.

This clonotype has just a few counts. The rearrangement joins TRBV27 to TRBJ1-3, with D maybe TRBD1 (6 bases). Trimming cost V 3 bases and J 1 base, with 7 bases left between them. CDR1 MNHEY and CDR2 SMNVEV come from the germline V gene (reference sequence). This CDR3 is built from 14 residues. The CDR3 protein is CASSLTGSGNTIYF. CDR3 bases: TGTGCCAGCAGTTTGACAGGTTCTGGAAACACCATATATTTT.

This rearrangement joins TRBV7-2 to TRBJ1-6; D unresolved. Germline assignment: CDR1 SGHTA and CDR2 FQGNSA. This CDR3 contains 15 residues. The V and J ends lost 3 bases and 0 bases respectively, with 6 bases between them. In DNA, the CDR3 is TGTGCCAGCAGCTTTGTGGGCTCCTATAATTCACCCCTCCACTTT. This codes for CASSFVGSYNSPLHF.

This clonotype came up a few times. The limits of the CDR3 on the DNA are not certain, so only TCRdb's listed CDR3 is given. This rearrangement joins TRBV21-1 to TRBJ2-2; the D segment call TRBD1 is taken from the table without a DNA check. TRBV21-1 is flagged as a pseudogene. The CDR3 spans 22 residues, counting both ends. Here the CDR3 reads CASSSPAGGTGVCFRTPGSCFF.

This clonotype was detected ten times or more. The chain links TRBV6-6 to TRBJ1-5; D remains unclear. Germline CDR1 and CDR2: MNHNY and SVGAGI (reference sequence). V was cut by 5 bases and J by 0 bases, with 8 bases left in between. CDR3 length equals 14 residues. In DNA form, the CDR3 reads TGTGCCAGCAGTGGGCCAGATAGCAATCAGCCCCAGCATTTT. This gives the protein CASSGPDSNQPQHF.

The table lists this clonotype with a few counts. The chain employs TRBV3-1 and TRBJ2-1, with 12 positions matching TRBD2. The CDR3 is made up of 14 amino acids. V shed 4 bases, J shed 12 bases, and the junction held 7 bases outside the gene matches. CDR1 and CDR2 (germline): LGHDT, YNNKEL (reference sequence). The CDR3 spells CASSLGLAGKGQFF. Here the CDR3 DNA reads TGTGCCAGCAGCCTCGGACTAGCGGGGAAGGGGCAGTTCTTC.

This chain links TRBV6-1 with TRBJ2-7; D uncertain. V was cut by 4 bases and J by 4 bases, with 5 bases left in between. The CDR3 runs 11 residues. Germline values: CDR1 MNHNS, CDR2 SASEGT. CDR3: CASSGGYEQYF. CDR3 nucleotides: TGTGCCAGCAGTGGGGGATACGAGCAGTACTTC.

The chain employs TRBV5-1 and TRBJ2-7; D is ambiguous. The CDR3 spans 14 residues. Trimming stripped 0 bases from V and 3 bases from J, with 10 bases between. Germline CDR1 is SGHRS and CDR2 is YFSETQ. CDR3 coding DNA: TGCGCCAGCAGCTTGGCGGTGAGGAGCTACGAGCAGTACTTC. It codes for CASSLAVRSYEQYF.

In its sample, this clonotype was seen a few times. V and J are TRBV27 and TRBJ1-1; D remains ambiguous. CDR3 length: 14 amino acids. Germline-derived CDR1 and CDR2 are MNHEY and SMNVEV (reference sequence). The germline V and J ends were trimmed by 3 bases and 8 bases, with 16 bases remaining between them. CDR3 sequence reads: CASSFGAAGLEAFF. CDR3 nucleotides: TGTGCCAGCAGTTTTGGAGCAGCGGGGTTGGAAGCTTTCTTT.

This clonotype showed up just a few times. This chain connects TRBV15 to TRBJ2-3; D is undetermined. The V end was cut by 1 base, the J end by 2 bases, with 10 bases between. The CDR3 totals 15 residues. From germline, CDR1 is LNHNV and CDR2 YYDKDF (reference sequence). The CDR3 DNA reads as TGTGCCACCAGCAGAGGCGCGACGCACACAGATACGCAGTATTTT. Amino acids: CATSRGATHTDTQYF.